The clone carrying this T cell receptor (beta chain) was observed a handful of times. Antigen specificity is unknown. The data were taken from a study of blood T cells in healthy people across ages. Study findings and constraints: A roughly linear fall in TCR beta diversity per million T cells was seen with increasing age.

Donors each provided 7.5 to 10 milliliters of peripheral blood. Combining a sample-barcoded 5' primer with a J-beta primer mix, a second PCR ran for about 6 to 12 cycles. Each CDR3 protein gets one entry after TCRdb re-called the 5' RACE reads with MiXCR. The table shows some 730,000 distinct CDR3 sequences, with 22% occurring only once. The J segment lost 4 bases and the V segment lost 1 base, leaving 4 bases of the junction unmatched. CDR1 is DFQATT, CDR2 SNEGSKA, per germline (reference sequence). The CDR3 is made up of 14 amino acids. The sequence was obtained from a man aged 70-80 years in good health. The sample taken for sequencing was blood. The rearrangement uses TRBV20-1 and TRBJ2-3, with TRBD2 matching over 8 bases. Here the CDR3 reads CSARGLTSADTQYF. DNA of the CDR3: TGCAGTGCTAGAGGACTGACTAGCGCAGATACGCAGTATTTT.